These 24 T cell receptor beta chains originate from one sample sequenced in a study of blood T cell repertoires in COVID-19. Libraries were prepared by immunoSEQ multiplex PCR; TCRdb keeps only in-frame clonotypes and omits some of them. The data show 55,000 to 60,000 clones, about 81% seen once. Specimen: peripheral blood. The receptors derive from a man aged 65 to 79 with active COVID-19.

The V gene is TRBV4-3, the J gene TRBJ2-2; TRBD2 might be the D (5 bases). CDR3 size: 17 residues. The V end was cut by 5 bases, the J end by 7 bases, with 23 bases between. From germline, CDR1 is LGHNA and CDR2 YSLEER. CDR3 residues: CASSEAPRVRVSGELFF. Here the CDR3 DNA reads TGCGCCAGCAGCGAGGCCCCCCGAGTGAGGGTTAGCGGGGAGCTGTTTTTT.

The genes are TRBV7-3 and TRBJ2-5; TRBD2 matches at 7 bases. J was trimmed by 1 base and V by 5 bases; bases with no gene match: 7. Germline-derived CDR1 and CDR2 are SGHTA and FQGTGA. This CDR3 is built from 15 residues. CDR3 sequence reads: CASSGIPGGQETQYF. As DNA, the CDR3 is TGTGCCAGCAGCGGGATCCCGGGGGGCCAAGAGACCCAGTACTTC.

This CDR3 reads CSASINSNQPQHF. In nucleotides, the CDR3 is TGCAGTGCTAGTATTAATAGCAATCAGCCCCAGCATTTT. The gene calls are TRBV20-1 and TRBJ1-5; D not resolved. CDR1 and CDR2 (germline): DFQATT, SNEGSKA (reference sequence). The CDR3 is 13 amino acids. The V end lost 3 bases, the J end lost 0 bases, and 6 bases lay between the germline ends.

The chain employs TRBV9 and TRBJ1-2, with a tentative D call TRBD1 (5 bases). The ends were cut back, 0 bases at V and 5 bases at J, with 11 bases in the middle. The V gene's germline CDR1 is SGDLS and CDR2 YYNGEE. This CDR3 has 14 amino acids. The CDR3 DNA sequence: TGTGCCAGCAGCGTAGGGGGGGATGTTTATGGCTACACCTTC. This encodes CASSVGGDVYGYTF.

The V gene is TRBV10-3, the J gene TRBJ2-5; a possible D gene is TRBD2 (6 bases). V shed 4 bases and J shed 2 bases, with 11 bases lying between them. The germline V gene has CDR1 ENHRY and CDR2 SYGVKD. CDR3 length: 14 residues. CDR3 coding DNA: TGTGCCATCAGTGCGGGAGCGGAGCAAGAGACCCAGTACTTC. Its translation is CAISAGAEQETQYF.

The chain has TRBV27 and TRBJ2-6; D remains unclear. There are 16 residues in the CDR3. V gave up 4 bases and J gave up 5 bases, with 15 bases separating them. Germline assignment: CDR1 MNHEY and CDR2 SMNVEV (reference sequence). CDR3 region: CASSSQEGKRANVLTF. The CDR3 nucleotides are TGTGCCAGCAGTTCCCAGGAAGGCAAGCGGGCCAACGTCCTGACTTTC.

V is TRBV6-1 and J is TRBJ1-2; the D gene is possibly TRBD1 (5 bases). Trimming left V 3 bases short and J 7 bases short, with 9 bases between. Germline V CDR1 and CDR2: MNHNS, SASEGT. This CDR3 is 12 amino acids long. CDR3 protein: CASSEWGGGYTF. CDR3 nucleotide sequence: TGTGCCAGCAGTGAGTGGGGGGGTGGCTACACCTTC.

The J gene is TRBJ2-4, the V gene TRBV28; 7 bases are shared with TRBD1. This CDR3 has 15 residues. CDR1 is MDHEN and CDR2 is SYDVKM in the germline V gene. Germline trimming cut 5 bases from V and 7 bases from J; bases unmatched to any gene: 11. The chain's CDR3 is CASSLTGRGQNIQYF. CDR3 sequence (DNA): TGTGCCAGCAGTCTGACAGGGAGAGGCCAGAACATTCAGTACTTC.

The V and J genes are TRBV12-3 or TRBV12-4 and TRBJ1-1; tentatively, D is TRBD1 (5 bases). The germline V and J ends were trimmed by 3 bases and 4 bases, with 6 bases remaining between them. This CDR3 contains 12 residues. The CDR3 is CASSLTATEAFF. The CDR3 DNA is TGTGCCAGCAGTTTGACAGCCACTGAAGCTTTCTTT.

V gene TRBV6-1 combines with J gene TRBJ1-2; 7 bases map to TRBD1. Germline V gene data show CDR1 as MNHNS and CDR2 as SASEGT. Trimming removed 1 base from V and 5 bases from J; junction bases left unmatched: 7. The CDR3 has 15 residues. The CDR3 DNA is TGTGCCAGCAGTGAAGTTTTAGGGACAGCGTATGGCTACACCTTC. Residues: CASSEVLGTAYGYTF.

V and J are TRBV7-2 and TRBJ2-6; D call uncertain. The CDR3 has 15 amino acids. Germline-derived CDR1 and CDR2 are SGHTA and FQGNSA. Trimming removed 3 bases from V and 0 bases from J, with 6 bases in between. Here the CDR3 DNA reads TGTGCCAGCAGCTTCGAGAACTCTGGGGCCAACGTCCTGACTTTC. Amino acid sequence: CASSFENSGANVLTF.

This chain connects TRBV5-3 to TRBJ2-4; 10 nucleotides line up with TRBD2. TRBV5-3 is identified as an open reading frame with a role that is uncertain. V lost 4 bases, J lost 0 bases, and 25 bases stayed unmatched. The CDR3 consists of 23 residues. In DNA, the CDR3 is TGTGCCAGAAGCGCGGGACGGGGGGAAGAAGCGGGAGGGCCTTCTCTAGCCAAAAACATTCAGTACTTC. Translated: CARSAGRGEEAGGPSLAKNIQYF.

The rearrangement joins TRBV7-2 to TRBJ2-3; tentatively, D is TRBD2 (6 bases). This CDR3 has 15 amino acids. Germline lookup yields CDR1 SGHTA and CDR2 FQGNSA. The V end lost 0 bases, the J end lost 1 base, and 8 bases lay between the germline ends. The chain's CDR3 is CASSLAGGRTDTQYF. The CDR3 DNA follows: TGTGCCAGCAGCTTAGCCGGAGGGCGCACAGATACGCAGTATTTT.

The chain links TRBV6-2 or TRBV6-3 to TRBJ2-3; unclear D gene. The CDR3 contains 15 residues. Per the germline V gene, CDR1 is MNHEY and CDR2 is SVGEGT. The germline V and J ends were trimmed by 2 bases and 2 bases, with 11 bases remaining between them. CDR3 sequence reads: CASSYGPANTDTQYF. The CDR3 nucleotides are TGTGCCAGCAGTTACGGGCCAGCTAACACAGATACGCAGTATTTT.

This chain links TRBV2 with TRBJ2-5; 8 positions match TRBD1. V dropped 3 bases and J dropped 5; count of bases not matched to a gene: 2. The germline gives CDR1 SNHLY, CDR2 FYNNEI. The CDR3 extends over 13 amino acids. In DNA, the CDR3 is TGTGCCAGCAGTGACCGGGACAGGGAGACCCAGTACTTC. This encodes CASSDRDRETQYF.

This clone was found a few times. The chain recombines TRBV9 with TRBJ1-2, with D possibly TRBD1 on 5 matching bases. CDR1 and CDR2 from the germline V gene are SGDLS and YYNGEE. Trimming removed 0 bases at V and 7 bases at J, with 10 bases between. CDR3 length: 13 residues. The DNA for the CDR3 is TGTGCCAGCAGCGTAGTAGGGGCGCGTGGCTACACCTTC. Its protein is CASSVVGARGYTF. The full variable domain, its missing parts supplied by reference TRBV9 and TRBJ1-2, is DSGVTQTPKHLITATGQRVTLRCSPRSGDLSVYWYQQSLDQGLQFLIQYYNGEERAKGNILERFSAQQFPDLHSELNLSSLELGDSALYFCASSVVGARGYTFGSGTRLTVV.

The rearrangement joins TRBV5-6 to TRBJ2-3; 10 positions agree with TRBD2. Germline CDR1 and CDR2: SGHDT and YYEEEE. There are 16 residues in the CDR3. V trimming: 2 bases; J trimming: 1 base; junction bases outside the gene matches: 4. The CDR3 region has the DNA TGTGCCAGCAGCTTAGGTCTAGCGGGAGGCACAGATACGCAGTATTTT. Protein sequence: CASSLGLAGGTDTQYF.

This sequence joins TRBV9 and TRBJ2-1; TRBD1 matches 8 bases. V lost 5 bases, J lost 9 bases, and 13 bases stayed unmatched. Germline V gene sequence: CDR1 SGDLS, CDR2 YYNGEE. CDR3 length: 15 residues. The CDR3 DNA sequence: TGTGCCAGCAGTGCTAGACAGGGGTCTATGGGTGAGCAGTTCTTC. Its protein product is CASSARQGSMGEQFF.

Here the CDR3 reads CASSLGASELFF. For the CDR3, the DNA is TGTGCCAGCAGTTTGGGGGCGAGTGAGCTGTTTTTT. This chain connects TRBV6-2 or TRBV6-3 to TRBJ2-2; D is possibly TRBD1 (6 bases). Trimming removed 4 bases from V and 11 bases from J, with 11 bases in between. Germline V gene data show CDR1 as MNHEY and CDR2 as SVGEGT. This CDR3 spans 12 amino acids.

The J gene is TRBJ2-3, the V gene TRBV5-1; 9 nucleotides align to TRBD1. There are 15 residues in the CDR3. After removal of 4 bases from V and 4 bases from J, the junction contained 7 bases not matched to a gene. CDR1 and CDR2 (germline): SGHRS, YFSETQ. Written as DNA, the CDR3 is TGCGCCAGCAGCATGACAGGGGGTTCTTCAGATACGCAGTATTTT. This gives the protein CASSMTGGSSDTQYF.

This rearrangement joins TRBV10-3 to TRBJ2-1, with D possibly being TRBD2 (5 bases). The length of the CDR3 is 13 residues. CDR1 and CDR2 from the germline V gene are ENHRY and SYGVKD. V was pared by 1 base and J by 8 bases, with 9 bases between. CDR3 nucleotides: TGTGCCATCAGTGAGTATCGGGGAGATGAGCAGTTCTTC. It codes for CAISEYRGDEQFF.

The chain combines TRBV25-1 with TRBJ2-2; D is unclear. CDR1 and CDR2 from the germline V gene are MGHDK and SYGVNS. The CDR3 contains 16 residues. The germline V and J ends were trimmed by 1 base and 0 bases, with 9 bases remaining between them. The DNA for the CDR3 is TGTGCCAGCAGTGAATGGGCAGGATCGAACACCGGGGAGCTGTTTTTT. This codes for CASSEWAGSNTGELFF. The whole variable domain, remainder taken from reference TRBV25-1 and TRBJ2-2, is EADIYQTPRYLVIGTGKKITLECSQTMGHDKMYWYQQDPGMELHLIHYSYGVNSTEKGDLSSESTVSRIRTEHFPLTLESARPSHTSQYLCASSEWAGSNTGELFFGEGSRLTVL.

The gene calls are TRBV7-3 and TRBJ2-5, with D maybe TRBD2 (7 bases). The CDR3 runs to 15 residues. Germline assignment: CDR1 SGHTA and CDR2 FQGTGA. Trimming pared 7 bases from V and 4 bases from J, leaving 19 bases between. The CDR3 region is CASTLGGGSGETQYF. CDR3 nucleotide sequence: TGTGCCAGCACCCTCGGGGGCGGGAGTGGAGAGACCCAGTACTTC.

The rearrangement links TRBV5-1 to TRBJ2-1, with 10 bases lining up with TRBD2. The CDR3 has 18 residues. The V segment lost 2 bases and the J segment 0 bases; nucleotides outside the gene matches: 8. CDR1 is SGHRS, CDR2 YFSETQ, per germline. The CDR3 DNA sequence: TGCGCCAGCAGCTTTGGAGCGGGAGGGCCGAGCTCCTACAATGAGCAGTTCTTC. As protein: CASSFGAGGPSSYNEQFF.